These 14 T cell receptor beta chains share one sample of origin, sequenced in a study of blood T cell repertoires in COVID-19. Sequencing used immunoSEQ multiplex PCR; TCRdb keeps in-frame clones, though not all of them. The table records around 290,000 clones, 86% of them present only once. The sample was peripheral blood. The receptor set was obtained from a woman in her sixties or seventies with COVID-19, enrolled during active disease.

This clone was recorded only once. The V call is TRBV9, the J call TRBJ2-3; 14 positions agree with TRBD2. The germline CDR1 and CDR2 sequences are SGDLS and YYNGEE. The CDR3 is 16 residues long. J lost 2 bases, V lost 3 bases, and 2 bases had no gene match. CDR3 sequence reads: CASSGGLAGATDTQYF. DNA of the CDR3: TGTGCCAGCAGCGGGGGACTAGCGGGGGCCACAGATACGCAGTATTTT. Drawing the rest from reference TRBV9 and TRBJ2-3, the complete variable domain is DSGVTQTPKHLITATGQRVTLRCSPRSGDLSVYWYQQSLDQGLQFLIQYYNGEERAKGNILERFSAQQFPDLHSELNLSSLELGDSALYFCASSGGLAGATDTQYFGPGTRLTVL.

For this clone: The identical CDR3 is also encoded by other nucleotide sequences in the sample. The chain links TRBV5-1 to TRBJ2-7, with D perhaps TRBD2 (5 bases). The length of the CDR3 is 13 residues. In germline, CDR1 is SGHRS, CDR2 YFSETQ. Trimming removed 2 bases at V and 2 bases at J, with 8 bases between. The chain's CDR3 is CASSLGGTYEQYF. The CDR3 nucleotides are TGCGCCAGCAGCTTAGGAGGTACCTACGAGCAGTACTTC.

The V call is TRBV6-4, the J call TRBJ2-1, with 9 bases aligning to TRBD1. Looked up from germline, CDR1 is MRHNA and CDR2 is SNTAGT. CDR3 size: 14 residues. V was pared by 0 bases and J by 13 bases, with 7 bases of the junction left unmatched. Here the CDR3 reads CASSDSTGGLTQFF. For the CDR3, the DNA is TGTGCCAGCAGTGACTCGACAGGGGGTCTTACCCAGTTCTTC.

The chain links TRBV6-1 to TRBJ2-7; perhaps TRBD2 as D (7 bases). This CDR3 region has 14 residues. CDR1 and CDR2 (germline): MNHNS, SASEGT. With 2 bases removed from V and 6 bases from J, the gap between germline ends came to 14 bases. The CDR3 region has the DNA TGTGCCAGCAGTGAAAGGGCGAGGGGGGGCGAGCAGTACTTC. This encodes CASSERARGGEQYF.

The chain has TRBV29-1 and TRBJ2-1; a weak D match, TRBD1 (6 bases). Germline V gives CDR1 SQVTM, CDR2 ANQGSEA. The CDR3 length is 13 residues. The V end was cut by 5 bases, the J end by 2 bases, with 10 bases between. The CDR3 DNA reads as TGCAGCGTTTTACAGGGAACCTACAATGAGCAGTTCTTC. This encodes CSVLQGTYNEQFF.

The chain recombines TRBV2 with TRBJ1-2; D is uncertain. Germline V CDR1 and CDR2: SNHLY, FYNNEI. The CDR3 length is 13 residues. Trimming took off 1 base at V and 3 bases at J, with 6 bases between the two ends. This CDR3 is CASSEGSYYGYTF. CDR3 bases: TGTGCCAGCAGTGAAGGCAGTTACTATGGCTACACCTTC.

The J gene is TRBJ1-2, the V gene TRBV7-9, with D perhaps matching TRBD1 (5 bases). CDR1 and CDR2 (germline): SEHNR, FQNEAQ (reference sequence). The V gene lost 4 bases and the J gene lost 4 bases, with 10 bases spanning the gap. The CDR3 runs 13 residues. CDR3 DNA sequence: TGTGCCAGCAGCTCCTCAGGGTTCTATGGCTACACCTTC. This sequence encodes CASSSSGFYGYTF.

The chain employs TRBV18 and TRBJ1-2; D gene ambiguous. The CDR3 is 14 amino acids. V lost 3 bases, J lost 4 bases, and 12 bases lay in between. The germline V gene encodes CDR1 KGHSH and CDR2 LQKENI. In DNA form, the CDR3 reads TGTGCCAGCTCACCGGTTGAGACGGGCTATGGCTACACCTTC. Translated: CASSPVETGYGYTF.

This chain links TRBV19 with TRBJ2-7; a weak D match, TRBD1 (6 bases). The CDR3 has 15 residues. V was pared by 1 base and J by 0 bases, with 10 bases between. CDR1 is LNHDA and CDR2 is SQIVND in the germline V gene (reference sequence). CDR3: CASSIGEGGSYEQYF. CDR3 in DNA: TGTGCCAGTAGTATAGGCGAAGGGGGCTCCTACGAGCAGTACTTC.

The chain combines TRBV19 with TRBJ1-2, with 9 nucleotides matching TRBD1. The trim removed 4 bases at V and 2 bases at J, leaving 5 bases unmatched. Germline-derived CDR1 and CDR2 are LNHDA and SQIVND (reference sequence). CDR3 length equals 15 residues. As DNA, the CDR3 is TGTGCCAGTAGTACCGCCGGGACAGGGAACTATGGCTACACCTTC. It translates to CASSTAGTGNYGYTF.

This chain links TRBV7-9 with TRBJ1-1; D might be TRBD1 (5 bases). V lost 3 bases and J lost 1, with 12 bases in between. The CDR3 contains 15 residues. The V gene's germline CDR1 is SEHNR and CDR2 FQNEAQ (reference sequence). Here the CDR3 DNA reads TGTGCCAGCAGCTTCTCCGGGGGTTCGAACACTGAAGCTTTCTTT. Protein sequence: CASSFSGGSNTEAFF.

The sample holds a few counts of this clone. The V and J genes are TRBV19 and TRBJ1-5; D is ambiguous. This CDR3 contains 16 residues. V was pared by 0 bases and J by 5 bases, with 14 bases between. CDR1 and CDR2 (germline): LNHDA, SQIVND (reference sequence). CDR3 bases: TGTGCCAGTAGTATAGATCGCGGCCCTTTTTATCAGCCCCAGCATTTT. Its protein is CASSIDRGPFYQPQHF.

The V call is TRBV19, the J call TRBJ1-6, with unresolved D. The CDR3 consists of 16 residues. V was trimmed by 1 base and J by 3 bases, leaving 10 bases between them. CDR1 and CDR2 from the germline V gene are LNHDA and SQIVND (reference sequence). This CDR3 is CASSIVYGIYNSPLHF. CDR3 DNA: TGTGCCAGTAGTATAGTTTACGGGATCTATAATTCACCCCTCCACTTT.

The rearrangement uses TRBV30 and TRBJ2-3; perhaps TRBD1 as D (5 bases). CDR1 is GTSNPN, CDR2 SVGIG, per germline (reference sequence). V was trimmed by 2 bases and J by 4 bases, leaving 10 bases between them. The CDR3 loop spans 13 amino acids. The CDR3 DNA is TGTGCCTGGAGTCCTGTGACAGCAGATACGCAGTATTTT. It translates to CAWSPVTADTQYF.